Listed below are T cell receptor beta chains from one sample, sequenced in a study of T cell responses to AZD1222 COVID-19 vaccine. The protocol was immunoSEQ multiplex PCR, while the TCRdb copy is restricted to in-frame clones and leaves out a portion. Of more than 150,000 clones in the sample, around 92% were seen once. Material: peripheral blood, obtained on day 0 of AZD1222 vaccination. The source is an adult in good health. The CDR3 runs from the conserved cysteine through the conserved F or W. Each record gives: V gene, CDR3 protein.

TRBV24-1 | CATSDFTGNTIYF
TRBV7-2 | CASSLDRGRILYGYTF
TRBV15 | CATSRSYRTSGSYEQYF
TRBV7-9 | CASSKGSGGRAYNEQFF
TRBV7-9 | CASSLEANYGYTF
TRBV11-2 | CASSLDRVRRRDELPQFF
TRBV3-1/TRBV3-2 | CASSQNALTGANVLTF
TRBV12-5 | CASGLVWGREGYTF
TRBV20-1 | CSASKRSSGGHLYNEQFF
TRBV18 | CASRRGNTIYF
TRBV4-1 | CASSQTGNTIYF
TRBV30 | CAWSVRENGELFF
TRBV5-1 | CASSLRQGDPQETQYF
TRBV29-1 | CSVDTVYEQYF
TRBV4-1 | CASSQGQSAGGKNIQYF
TRBV18 | CASSPRNEQFF